Only one count was recorded for the clone carrying this T cell receptor (beta chain). Antigen specificity is unknown. These data are taken from a study of response to subunit inactivated influenza vaccine. Whole-study findings and limits: It was suggested by the authors that few new T cells are recruited by each seasonal influenza vaccination.

One entry per CDR3 protein results from TCRdb running MiXCR on the RT-PCR reads. In the table there are approximately 520,000 distinct CDR3 sequences, approximately 15% of which are singletons. Germline lookup yields CDR1 KGHDR and CDR2 SFDVKD. The CDR3 loop spans 14 amino acids. Trimming left V 3 bases short and J 6 bases short, with 11 bases between. Sequences were derived from CD4+ T cells sorted from PBMCs, sampled 23 months after vaccination. The clonotype comes from a man between 50 and 69 years old who received an inactivated influenza vaccine. This chain links TRBV24-1 with TRBJ2-1, with D possibly TRBD1 on 6 matching bases. CDR3 in amino acids: CATSDPRGSNEQFF. The DNA of the CDR3 is TGTGCCACCAGTGATCCAAGGGGGAGCAATGAGCAGTTCTTC.